This entry features one TCR beta chain sequence. Its cognate antigen is unknown. Carrying unique molecular identifiers, the cDNA also gained a universal primer site through template switching. TCRdb fed the 5' RACE reads into MiXCR, producing one record per CDR3 protein. Found here are more than 200,000 distinct CDR3 sequences, around 9.6% of them singletons; the top ten hold about 5.5%. Everyone who gave samples was a healthy Caucasian. Germline trimming cut 2 bases from V and 5 bases from J; bases unmatched to any gene: 4. The length of the CDR3 is 16 residues. CDR1 and CDR2 (germline): MGHRA, YSYEKL. The data stem from a study of identical twins. Whole-study results and caveats: Among beta out-of-frame sequences, excess sharing between twins appeared weaker. Invariant MAIT and iNKT cells are populations that could partly confound zero-insertion analyses.

The chain couples TRBV4-1 to TRBJ2-1, with 12 nucleotides matching TRBD2. The sample consisted of memory (CD45RO+) T cells sorted from blood. The receptor was derived from a woman between 18 and 29 years old in good health. The chain's CDR3 is CASSQPWTSGDNEQFF. The DNA for the CDR3 is TGCGCCAGCAGCCAACCGTGGACTAGCGGGGACAATGAGCAGTTCTTC.